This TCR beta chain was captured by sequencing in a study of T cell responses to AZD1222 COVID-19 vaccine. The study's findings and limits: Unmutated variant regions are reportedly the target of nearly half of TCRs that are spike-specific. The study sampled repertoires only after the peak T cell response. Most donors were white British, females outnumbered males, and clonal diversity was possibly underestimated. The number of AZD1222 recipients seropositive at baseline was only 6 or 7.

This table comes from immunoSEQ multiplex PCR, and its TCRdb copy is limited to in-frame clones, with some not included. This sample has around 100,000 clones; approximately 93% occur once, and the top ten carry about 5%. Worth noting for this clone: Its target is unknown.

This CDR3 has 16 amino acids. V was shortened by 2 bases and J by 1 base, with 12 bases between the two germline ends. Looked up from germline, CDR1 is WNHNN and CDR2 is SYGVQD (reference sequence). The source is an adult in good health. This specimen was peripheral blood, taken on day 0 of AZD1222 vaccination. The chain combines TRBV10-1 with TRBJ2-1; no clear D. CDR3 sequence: CASSERRVPSYNEQFF. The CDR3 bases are TGCGCCAGCAGTGAGAGACGCGTCCCGTCCTACAATGAGCAGTTCTTC.